The clone carrying this T cell receptor (beta chain) was picked up many times. Its antigen is undetermined. TCRdb redid the calling of the 5' RACE reads with MiXCR, one entry per CDR3 protein. The sample lists more than 1.5 million distinct CDR3 sequences; less than 40% were seen once. This sample stems from a study of identical twins. The V and J ends lost 3 bases and 3 bases respectively, with 6 bases between them. CDR1 is MDHEN and CDR2 is SYDVKM in the germline V gene. The CDR3 totals 13 residues. Study-level findings and limits: Interpretation of the results relied on cross-sectional statistical analysis and not on following the same donors.

The chain combines TRBV28 with TRBJ2-1, with D unresolved. The specimen sequenced was cord blood. This clonotype originated in a newborn girl in good health. The CDR3 bases are TGTGCCAGCAGTTTCATTAGCTACAATGAGCAGTTCTTC. Residues: CASSFISYNEQFF.